Below, 21 T cell receptor beta chains from the same sample are listed, as sequenced in a study of graft-versus-host responses after intestinal transplantation. The assay was immunoSEQ multiplex PCR, and TCRdb's table has in-frame clones only and misses some. Among around 100,000 clones listed, about 90% were seen once. Their antigens are not known. Sequencing used unstimulated CD4+ T cells sorted from spleen or lymph node cells, obtained before transplant. The receptors derive from a human donor who was the organ donor for an intestinal transplant.

V and J are TRBV28 and TRBJ1-3; D is unclear. This CDR3 is built from 16 residues. V was pared by 4 bases and J by 0 bases, with 13 bases between. Looked up from germline, CDR1 is MDHEN and CDR2 is SYDVKM. The CDR3 here is CASSSAIRSSGNTIYF. The CDR3 region has the DNA TGTGCCAGCAGTTCTGCAATTAGGAGCTCTGGAAACACCATATATTTT.

The chain uses TRBV10-3 and TRBJ2-7; TRBD1 agrees at 7 bases. J gave up 3 bases and V 7 bases, and 3 bases lay outside the gene matches. Germline values: CDR1 ENHRY, CDR2 SYGVKD. This CDR3 contains 12 residues. The CDR3 bases are TGTGCCATCAATCGACAGGGCTACGAGCAGTACTTC. This sequence encodes CAINRQGYEQYF.

This clone was detected once. The CDR3 region is CASSLRVGGEFF. Written as DNA, the CDR3 is TGTGCCAGCAGTCTCCGGGTCGGGGGTGAATTCTTC. The chain carries TRBV28 and TRBJ2-1; D may be TRBD2 (6 bases). Germline V gene data show CDR1 as MDHEN and CDR2 as SYDVKM. V lost 5 bases and J lost 16, with 18 bases in between. CDR3 size: 12 residues.

The chain is built from TRBV28 and TRBJ2-1; D unresolved. The CDR3 loop spans 13 amino acids. Germline V gene data show CDR1 as MDHEN and CDR2 as SYDVKM. Trimming removed 5 bases from V and 8 bases from J, with 13 bases in between. The CDR3 DNA reads as TGTGCCAGCAGTCTCCCCCGAACAGATGAGCAGTTCTTC. Translating it yields CASSLPRTDEQFF.

This clone came up once. This sequence joins TRBV6-1 and TRBJ2-4; 8 nucleotides line up with TRBD1. The junction had 4 bases not matched to a gene; V was cut back by 6 bases and J by 12 bases. CDR3 length: 11 residues. CDR1 and CDR2 (germline): MNHNS, SASEGT. The CDR3: CASRDRVDQYF. In DNA, the CDR3 is TGTGCCAGCAGGGACAGGGTGGATCAGTACTTC.

This clone was recorded only once. The chain combines TRBV7-2 with TRBJ2-2; TRBD2 might be the D (6 bases). The CDR3 runs 14 residues. V gave up 5 bases and J gave up 0 bases, with 7 bases separating them. CDR1 is SGHTA, CDR2 FQGNSA, per germline. CDR3 coding DNA: TGTGCCAGCAGCCGACTAGCGAACACCGGGGAGCTGTTTTTT. Protein: CASSRLANTGELFF.

The CDR3 loop is CASSEMGLARDTQYF. CDR3 bases: TGTGCCAGCAGCGAGATGGGACTAGCGCGGGATACGCAGTATTTT. This chain uses TRBV6-4 with TRBJ2-3; 10 nucleotides agree with TRBD2. Germline values: CDR1 MRHNA, CDR2 SNTAGT. This CDR3 has 15 amino acids. Trimming removed 6 bases from V and 6 bases from J; junction bases left unmatched: 9.

This clone is a singleton in its sample. Other DNA sequences in the sample encode the same CDR3. The rearrangement joins TRBV18 to TRBJ1-5; D possibly corresponds to TRBD1 (5 bases). This CDR3 is 14 amino acids long. CDR1 is KGHSH and CDR2 is LQKENI in the germline V gene. The V end was cut by 2 bases, the J end by 2 bases, with 7 bases between. CDR3 sequence: CASSPGGGNQPQHF. Written as DNA, the CDR3 is TGTGCCAGCTCACCAGGGGGAGGCAATCAGCCCCAGCATTTT. Together with reference TRBV18 and TRBJ1-5, the CDR3 gives the full variable domain: NAGVMQNPRHLVRRRGQEARLRCSPMKGHSHVYWYRQLPEEGLKFMVYLQKENIIDESGMPKERFSAEFPKEGPSILRIQQVVRGDSAAYFCASSPGGGNQPQHFGDGTRLSIL.

The chain combines TRBV6-1 with TRBJ1-6, with D hard to call. The CDR3 runs 12 residues. Deletions cut 4 bases from V and 11 bases from J, with 9 bases between. Germline CDR1 MNHNS, CDR2 SASEGT. In nucleotides, the CDR3 is TGTGCCAGCAGTGGACCATTAGCACCCCTCCACTTT. Protein product: CASSGPLAPLHF.

CDR3 sequence: CSAKHRAEAFF. CDR3 DNA: TGCAGTGCTAAGCATCGCGCTGAAGCTTTCTTT. This chain uses TRBV20-1 with TRBJ1-1; D remains unclear. The CDR3 totals 11 residues. V dropped 4 bases and J dropped 6 bases, with 9 bases sitting between them. The germline CDR1 and CDR2 sequences are DFQATT and SNEGSKA (reference sequence).

This chain connects TRBV13 to TRBJ2-7; 10 positions match TRBD1. Germline V gene lookup returns CDR1 PRHDT and CDR2 FYEKMQ (reference sequence). This CDR3 contains 13 residues. V was clipped by 6 bases and J by 4 bases; unmatched bases: 3. The CDR3 DNA follows: TGTGCCAGCAGGGCGGGACAGGGGTACGAGCAGTACTTC. Protein product: CASRAGQGYEQYF.

The CDR3 coding sequence is TGCGCCAGCAGTGAGATGGTTCAGGGTACCACTGAAGCTTTCTTT. This translates into CASSEMVQGTTEAFF. V and J are TRBV10-2 and TRBJ1-1, with a possible D match to TRBD1 (5 bases). V was clipped by 2 bases and J by 4 bases, with 14 bases between them. The CDR3 has 15 amino acids. The germline gives CDR1 WSHSY, CDR2 SAAADI.

This clone has just a few counts. This sequence joins TRBV30 and TRBJ1-2; D is unclear. There are 14 residues in the CDR3. Germline CDR1 reads GTSNPN; CDR2 reads SVGIG (reference sequence). V lost 1 base and J 5 bases, leaving 14 bases between the germline ends. DNA of the CDR3: TGTGCCTGGAGTGGGAGAAGTAGCGGGTATGGCTACACCTTC. Amino acids: CAWSGRSSGYGYTF.

The chain recombines TRBV5-4 with TRBJ1-1, with a weak D call TRBD1 (6 bases). CDR1 SGHNT and CDR2 YYREEE come from the germline V gene (reference sequence). With 4 bases removed from V and 1 base from J, the gap between germline ends came to 14 bases. The CDR3 is 15 residues long. CDR3: CASSAEGGTNTEAFF. The CDR3 coding sequence is TGTGCCAGCAGCGCCGAGGGGGGGACGAACACTGAAGCTTTCTTT.

The chain is built from TRBV5-8 and TRBJ2-7; D remains ambiguous. The CDR3 runs 14 residues. The germline V gene encodes CDR1 SGHTS and CDR2 YDEGEE. The V gene lost 2 bases and the J gene lost 2 bases, with 11 bases spanning the gap. CDR3 nucleotide sequence: TGTGCCAGCAGCTTAGGGCGGCGTACCTACGAGCAGTACTTC. Amino acids: CASSLGRRTYEQYF.

The rearrangement links TRBV5-4 to TRBJ2-5, with D hard to call. This CDR3 has 11 residues. Trimming cost V 4 bases and J 5 bases, with 6 bases left between them. The germline gives CDR1 SGHNT, CDR2 YYREEE (reference sequence). CDR3 nucleotide sequence: TGTGCCAGCAGCCTCCGTGAGACCCAGTACTTC. Protein sequence: CASSLRETQYF.

This clone was observed a handful of times. The chain carries TRBV21-1 and TRBJ1-4. TRBV21-1 is a listed pseudogene. This CDR3 region has 18 residues. CDR3 amino acids: CASISNPGGFLDNEKLFF. Written as DNA, the CDR3 is TGTGCCAGCATCTCTAACCCGGGGGGGTTCCTAGATAATGAAAAACTGTTTTTT.

CDR3 region: CAWSQGQRSYTGELFF. DNA for the CDR3: TGTGCCTGGAGCCAGGGACAGCGTAGCTACACCGGGGAGCTGTTTTTT. The rearrangement joins TRBV30 to TRBJ2-2; 7 bases align to TRBD1. V shed 3 bases, J shed 3 bases, and the junction held 10 bases outside the gene matches. This CDR3 spans 16 amino acids. In germline, CDR1 is GTSNPN, CDR2 SVGIG (reference sequence).

This clone showed up just once. This chain links TRBV10-3 with TRBJ1-1; D possibly corresponds to TRBD1 (6 bases). There are 14 residues in the CDR3. Germline V gives CDR1 ENHRY, CDR2 SYGVKD. V was cut by 3 bases and J by 6 bases, with 14 bases left in between. The CDR3 loop reads CAISERGGAAEAFF. CDR3 bases: TGTGCCATCAGTGAAAGGGGGGGCGCGGCTGAAGCTTTCTTT.

The V and J genes are TRBV5-4 and TRBJ2-7; D tentatively fits TRBD1 or TRBD2 (5 bases each). The V gene's germline CDR1 is SGHNT and CDR2 YYREEE (reference sequence). Trimming cost V 0 bases and J 0 bases, with 22 bases left between them. There are 19 residues in the CDR3. This chain's CDR3 is CASSLDPFSGRRSSYEQYF. CDR3 DNA: TGTGCCAGCAGCTTGGACCCCTTCTCGGGACGGAGGAGCTCCTACGAGCAGTACTTC.

This chain joins TRBV19 and TRBJ1-5, with TRBD1 matching over 7 bases. The CDR3 contains 15 residues. V was clipped by 4 bases and J by 1 base; unmatched bases: 4. CDR1 and CDR2 from the germline V gene are LNHDA and SQIVND (reference sequence). The CDR3 DNA follows: TGTGCCAGTAGTACGGACAGGTGGAGCAATCAGCCCCAGCATTTT. Translated: CASSTDRWSNQPQHF.